One sample yielded the 14 T cell receptor beta chains listed below, sequenced in a study of blood T cell repertoires in COVID-19. Profiling relied on immunoSEQ multiplex PCR, and the TCRdb table lists in-frame clones only, not all of them. Found here are about 100,000 clones, around four fifths of them singletons; the top ten hold about 12%. Material: peripheral blood. The receptors were gathered from a woman between 70 and 85 years old with acute or convalescent COVID-19.

This clone was observed once. V is TRBV5-1 and J is TRBJ2-4; TRBD2 aligns across 7 bases. The CDR3 is 17 amino acids. The V gene's germline CDR1 is SGHRS and CDR2 YFSETQ. The V and J ends lost 0 bases and 2 bases, in that order; junction bases with no gene match: 8. Here the CDR3 reads CASSLGGSPSTKNIQYF. CDR3 nucleotides: TGCGCCAGCAGCTTGGGCGGGAGCCCCTCTACCAAAAACATTCAGTACTTC.

The rearrangement links TRBV2 to TRBJ2-5; TRBD1 might be the D (5 bases). The CDR3 is 12 amino acids. The V and J ends lost 2 bases and 4 bases respectively, with 5 bases between them. Germline V gene data show CDR1 as SNHLY and CDR2 as FYNNEI. The CDR3 sequence is CASSEQGETQYF. CDR3 bases: TGTGCCAGCAGTGAACAGGGAGAGACCCAGTACTTC.

The chain employs TRBV7-3 and TRBJ2-3; D is ambiguous. This CDR3 is built from 14 residues. The germline V gene has CDR1 SGHTA and CDR2 FQGTGA. Trimming stripped 4 bases from V and 9 bases from J, with 17 bases between. CDR3 bases: TGTGCCAGCAGCTCCACCGAGACTGGCCACACGCAGTATTTT. Translating gives CASSSTETGHTQYF.

This sequence joins TRBV6-6 and TRBJ1-3; TRBD1 aligns across 7 bases. Germline assignment: CDR1 MNHNY and CDR2 SVGAGI (reference sequence). The trim removed 7 bases at V and 0 bases at J, leaving 3 bases unmatched. This CDR3 has 14 residues. The CDR3 DNA follows: TGTGCCAGCACCACAGGGGCCTCTGGAAACACCATATATTTT. Translating it yields CASTTGASGNTIYF.

The J gene is TRBJ2-5, the V gene TRBV5-6; TRBD2 matches 9 bases. J was trimmed by 1 base and V by 4 bases; bases with no gene match: 8. Germline CDR1 and CDR2: SGHDT and YYEEEE. This CDR3 comprises 16 residues. CDR3 in amino acids: CASSLQLAGSQETQYF. The DNA for the CDR3 is TGTGCCAGCAGCCTACAGCTAGCGGGGTCCCAAGAGACCCAGTACTTC.

The chain recombines TRBV6-1 with TRBJ1-5; D perhaps matches TRBD1 (6 bases). The CDR3 is 15 amino acids. Between the trimmed V and J ends, which lost 1 base and 2 bases, there was a span of 9 bases. The germline V gene has CDR1 MNHNS and CDR2 SASEGT. The CDR3 nucleotides are TGTGCCAGCAGTGAAGGAGACAGGCGCAATCAGCCCCAGCATTTT. Translating gives CASSEGDRRNQPQHF.

The chain links TRBV6-1 to TRBJ2-7; 11 nucleotides line up with TRBD2. CDR1 and CDR2 (germline): MNHNS, SASEGT. This CDR3 spans 16 amino acids. Trimming at V came to 2 bases and at J to 6 bases, leaving 9 bases not matched to a gene. The CDR3 region has the DNA TGTGCCAGCAGTGAAAATGGATTAGCGGGGGGGCTCGAGCAGTACTTC. It translates to CASSENGLAGGLEQYF.

This CDR3 reads CASTSGTSGSTDTQYF. The CDR3 DNA is TGTGCCAGCACCTCCGGGACTAGCGGTTCCACAGATACGCAGTATTTT. The chain carries TRBV11-2 and TRBJ2-3; 11 nucleotides line up with TRBD2. CDR1 is SGHAT and CDR2 is FQNNGV in the germline V gene. J gave up 2 bases and V 7 bases, and 8 bases lay outside the gene matches. CDR3 length: 16 amino acids.

This chain uses TRBV19 with TRBJ2-1, with a tentative D call TRBD2 (6 bases). The CDR3 is made up of 13 amino acids. The ends were cut back, 6 bases at V and 8 bases at J, with 14 bases in the middle. From germline, CDR1 is LNHDA and CDR2 SQIVND (reference sequence). CDR3 bases: TGTGCCAGTAGGGAGACTAGGGCCCATGAGCAGTTCTTC. Translating it yields CASRETRAHEQFF.

CDR3 amino acids: CASSIGQLQETQYF. CDR3 nucleotide sequence: TGTGCCAGTAGTATCGGACAGTTGCAAGAGACCCAGTACTTC. The rearrangement joins TRBV19 to TRBJ2-5; a weak D match, TRBD1 (6 bases). The CDR3 totals 14 residues. V was clipped by 3 bases and J by 2 bases, with 10 bases between them. Germline CDR1 and CDR2: LNHDA and SQIVND (reference sequence).

This clone came up once. A read error may produce the germline difference seen at one junction end. The gene calls are TRBV12-5 and TRBJ1-4; no clear D gene. This CDR3 spans 13 amino acids. Germline CDR1 and CDR2: LGHNT and FRNRAP. CDR3: CASGLGVSEKLFF. The CDR3 DNA is TGTGCTAGTGGCTTGGGAGTGAGTGAAAAACTGTTTTTT.

This chain links TRBV29-1 with TRBJ1-2; TRBD1 might be the D (6 bases). V was pared by 5 bases and J by 9 bases, with 16 bases between. Germline CDR1 is SQVTM and CDR2 is ANQGSEA. The CDR3 has 12 residues. CDR3 coding DNA: TGCAGCGTTCAACCTCGGGACAACAGCTACACCTTC. Its translation: CSVQPRDNSYTF.

As regards this clone: Sequence at one end of the junction differs from germline and may be a read error. The chain recombines TRBV3-1 (or the pseudogene TRBV3-2) with TRBJ2-7; D possibly corresponds to TRBD1 (5 bases). From germline, CDR1 is LGHDT and CDR2 YNNKEL (reference sequence). The length of the CDR3 is 13 residues. The DNA for the CDR3 is TGTGCCAGCAGCCAAGAACAGGCCTACGGGCAGTACTTC. It codes for CASSQEQAYGQYF.

The chain couples TRBV6-2 or TRBV6-3 to TRBJ1-2, with D hard to call. The CDR3 length is 12 residues. Trimming stripped 2 bases from V and 4 bases from J, with 5 bases between. Germline lookup yields CDR1 MNHEY and CDR2 SVGEGT. CDR3 sequence reads: CASSYAAYGYTF. The CDR3 nucleotides are TGTGCCAGCAGTTACGCGGCCTATGGCTACACCTTC.